One and the same sample provided the 32 T cell receptor beta chains below, sequenced in a study of blood T cells in healthy people across ages. The authors ran a second PCR of roughly 6 to 11 cycles using a sample-barcoded 5' primer and a J-beta primer mix. TCRdb processed the 5' RACE reads anew with MiXCR; each CDR3 protein has one entry. The sample comprises hundreds of thousands of distinct CDR3 sequences, under 30% of which are singletons, and approximately 15% rests with the top ten. The sample taken for sequencing was blood. These receptors originate from a woman of 80 years or more in good health.

This clonotype was counted ten times or more. The V call is TRBV18, the J call TRBJ2-1, with D hard to call. Trimming removed 3 bases at V and 9 bases at J, with 12 bases between. CDR1 is KGHSH, CDR2 LQKENI, per germline. The CDR3 has 13 amino acids. The CDR3 DNA sequence: TGTGCCAGCTCACCTCAGACGGACGCTGAGCAGTTCTTC. This gives the protein CASSPQTDAEQFF.

This clonotype was detected only once. The chain has TRBV6-5 and TRBJ2-3, with D possibly matching TRBD1 (5 bases). CDR3 length: 12 residues. V gave up 11 bases and J gave up 2 bases, with 11 bases separating them. Germline-derived CDR1 and CDR2 are MNHEY and SVGAGI. CDR3 DNA sequence: TGTGCCGCTTCGACAGCCACAGATACGCAGTATTTT. Residues: CAASTATDTQYF.

The rearrangement links TRBV19 to TRBJ1-6, with unresolved D. The CDR3 has 12 residues. Per germline, CDR1 LNHDA and CDR2 SQIVND (reference sequence). Between the trimmed V and J ends, which lost 7 bases and 9 bases, there was a span of 10 bases. CDR3 residues: CASNLVGSPLHF. In DNA form, the CDR3 reads TGTGCCAGTAATTTGGTGGGTTCACCCCTCCACTTT.

V and J are TRBV4-2 and TRBJ1-2; D is perhaps TRBD1 (6 bases). Trimming shortened V by 3 bases and J by 7 bases, and 18 bases separated the two germline ends. The CDR3 is 15 amino acids. Germline V lookup: CDR1 LGHNA, CDR2 YNFKEQ. The CDR3 coding sequence is TGTGCCAGCAGCCAGGAGAAGGGGGGGCACTGTGGCTACACCTTC. It translates to CASSQEKGGHCGYTF.

The chain has TRBV24-1 and TRBJ2-1; 8 bases line up with TRBD2. The germline V gene has CDR1 KGHDR and CDR2 SFDVKD. The CDR3 extends over 15 amino acids. J gave up 2 bases and V 3 bases, and 2 bases lay outside the gene matches. Here the CDR3 DNA reads TGTGCCACCAGTGATCTACTAGCGGCCTACAATGAGCAGTTCTTC. This translates into CATSDLLAAYNEQFF.

This clonotype was counted between two and nine times. This chain uses TRBV20-1 with TRBJ1-2; D is perhaps TRBD1 (6 bases). The V gene lost 1 base and the J gene lost 6 bases, with 15 bases spanning the gap. The CDR3 contains 14 residues. Per germline, CDR1 DFQATT and CDR2 SNEGSKA (reference sequence). In nucleotides, the CDR3 is TGCAGTGCTAGAGTTGTAGCAGGGGTTGATGGCTACACCTTC. Protein product: CSARVVAGVDGYTF.

This sequence joins TRBV20-1 and TRBJ2-2, with D perhaps TRBD2 (5 bases). The CDR3 is 17 residues long. CDR1 DFQATT and CDR2 SNEGSKA come from the germline V gene (reference sequence). Trimming cost V 0 bases and J 0 bases, with 14 bases left between them. The CDR3 DNA sequence: TGCAGTGCTAGAGATCACCGCGGGCCCGCGAACACCGGGGAGCTGTTTTTT. It is translated as CSARDHRGPANTGELFF.

This clonotype has a handful of counts. One base away lies a much larger clone, so this may be a sequencing read error. The CDR3 region is CASSQGLAGSSSYNEQYF. CDR3 DNA: TGCGCCAGCAGTCAGGGACTAGCGGGTTCTAGCTCCTACAATGAGCAGTACTTC. The V gene is TRBV5-1, the J gene TRBJ2-1, with TRBD2 matching 12 bases. The J call may not be correct, given that the DNA end is closer to TRBJ2-7. The length of the CDR3 is 18 residues. Germline CDR1 SGHRS, CDR2 YFSETQ.

Many counts were recorded for this clonotype. This sequence joins TRBV5-5 and TRBJ1-2, with D maybe TRBD1 (5 bases). V was pared by 2 bases and J by 4 bases, with 12 bases between. This CDR3 contains 14 residues. Germline loops: CDR1 SGHKS, CDR2 YYEKEE (reference sequence). CDR3 loop: CASSLLGTAYGYTF. Here the CDR3 DNA reads TGTGCCAGCAGCTTACTAGGGACGGCCTATGGCTACACCTTC.

Ten or more counts support this clonotype. The chain couples TRBV24-1 to TRBJ2-1, with 10 bases fitting TRBD2. The V gene's germline CDR1 is KGHDR and CDR2 SFDVKD. V gave up 3 bases and J gave up 5 bases; unmatched junction bases: 6. The length of the CDR3 is 16 residues. This CDR3 is CATSDPLAGANNEQFF. In DNA form, the CDR3 reads TGTGCCACCAGTGATCCCCTAGCGGGGGCTAACAATGAGCAGTTCTTC.

This clonotype was counted ten times or more. V usage is TRBV27 and J usage is TRBJ2-1; 7 bases map to TRBD2. Germline loops: CDR1 MNHEY, CDR2 SMNVEV (reference sequence). Losses at the gene ends were 1 base for V and 9 bases for J; bases not matched to a gene: 15. The CDR3 length is 17 residues. The CDR3 spells CASSLWGLRGTISEQFF. The CDR3 region has the DNA TGTGCCAGCAGTTTATGGGGCCTGCGGGGGACTATCTCTGAGCAGTTCTTC.

This clonotype was observed many times. The chain links TRBV29-1 to TRBJ1-2, with D hard to call. The CDR3 contains 15 residues. Looked up from germline, CDR1 is SQVTM and CDR2 is ANQGSEA. V lost 0 bases to trimming and J lost 0 bases, with 11 bases between them. In DNA form, the CDR3 reads TGCAGCGTTGAAGAATATGGGCGACCTAACTATGGCTACACCTTC. Its protein product is CSVEEYGRPNYGYTF.

This clonotype occurred a few times. The V call is TRBV27, the J call TRBJ1-6; D remains ambiguous. The germline gives CDR1 MNHEY, CDR2 SMNVEV (reference sequence). The CDR3 has 18 amino acids. V was trimmed by 1 base and J by 11 bases, leaving 24 bases between them. The DNA for the CDR3 is TGTGCCAGCAGTTTATTCCATCGTGGTGCGGGGTGGAAGCCACCCCTCCACTTT. It translates to CASSLFHRGAGWKPPLHF.

This clonotype was found a few times. This chain links TRBV5-1 with TRBJ2-3; D might be TRBD1 (7 bases). The germline V gene has CDR1 SGHRS and CDR2 YFSETQ. The CDR3 consists of 15 residues. The V end was cut by 4 bases, the J end by 2 bases, with 14 bases between. CDR3 residues: CASSGGGADTDTQYF. CDR3 coding DNA: TGCGCCAGCAGCGGAGGGGGCGCGGACACAGATACGCAGTATTTT.

This clonotype turned up a few times. J is TRBJ1-5 and V is TRBV6-2 or TRBV6-3; D unclear. Trimming pared 4 bases from V and 2 bases from J, leaving 18 bases between. This CDR3 region has 17 residues. Germline V gives CDR1 MNHEY, CDR2 SVGEGT. The CDR3 nucleotides read TGTGCCAGCAGTTCCATTATGTCGGGATATGGCAATCAGCCCCAGCATTTT. As protein: CASSSIMSGYGNQPQHF.

This clonotype was seen ten or more times. The CDR3 DNA follows: TGCAGTGCACCGGGACAGAGCCTTCAAGAGACCCAGTACTTC. Its protein product is CSAPGQSLQETQYF. The chain employs TRBV20-1 and TRBJ2-5, with TRBD1 matching over 7 bases. The CDR3 totals 14 residues. Germline V lookup: CDR1 DFQATT, CDR2 SNEGSKA (reference sequence). The trim removed 6 bases at V and 2 bases at J, leaving 9 bases unmatched.

This clonotype occurred many times. This may be a read error: a much more frequent sequence differs by one nucleotide. V is TRBV5-1 and J is TRBJ2-1; 7 nucleotides match TRBD1. The J call may not be correct, given that the DNA end is closer to TRBJ2-7. The germline gives CDR1 SGHRS, CDR2 YFSETQ. CDR3 length: 17 residues. The CDR3 protein is CASSPMSGGLSYNEQYF. The CDR3 region has the DNA TGCGCCAGCAGCCCGATGTCAGGGGGATTATCCTACAATGAGCAGTACTTC.

In this sample, this clonotype turned up many times. The chain employs TRBV6-2 or TRBV6-3 and TRBJ2-7; 7 nucleotides align to TRBD2. This CDR3 region has 16 residues. Trimming took 4 bases from V and 1 from J; bases not matched to a gene: 10. CDR1 and CDR2 (germline): MNHEY, SVGEGT. The CDR3 reads CASSSPGGGPSYEQYF. The CDR3 region has the DNA TGTGCCAGCAGTTCCCCGGGCGGGGGACCATCCTACGAGCAGTACTTC.

This clonotype was picked up a small number of times. A much larger clone lies one base from this, so it may be a read error. V usage is TRBV20-1 and J usage is TRBJ2-7; D uncertain. The CDR3 has 12 residues. Between the trimmed V and J ends, which lost 6 bases and 7 bases, there was a span of 16 bases. Germline V CDR1 and CDR2: DFQATT, SNEGSKA (reference sequence). The CDR3: CSASRGDNEQYF. CDR3 sequence (DNA): TGCAGTGCGAGTCGAGGCGACAATGAGCAGTACTTC.

This clonotype was recorded once. The genes are TRBV6-1 and TRBJ2-3; 11 bases are shared with TRBD2. This CDR3 has 15 amino acids. Per the germline V gene, CDR1 is MNHNS and CDR2 is SASEGT. V shed 5 bases and J 4 bases; nucleotides not matched to a gene: 5. The CDR3 spells CASSLLTSGADTQYF. The CDR3 DNA is TGTGCCAGCAGTCTACTGACTAGCGGGGCAGATACGCAGTATTTT.

V is TRBV3-1 and J is TRBJ2-1; 10 bases match TRBD2. With 0 bases clipped from V and 6 bases from J, the junction kept 14 bases outside the gene matches. Per the germline V gene, CDR1 is LGHDT and CDR2 is YNNKEL (reference sequence). The CDR3 sequence is 19 residues long. The CDR3 DNA reads TGTGCCAGCAGCCAAGATCCAGCGGGGGGGCTTGCGAATGTCAATGAGCAGTTCTTC. Translation: CASSQDPAGGLANVNEQFF.

The chain couples TRBV7-2 to TRBJ1-3; D might be TRBD1 (5 bases). Trimming cost V 3 bases and J 7 bases, with 16 bases left between them. Germline V CDR1 and CDR2: SGHTA, FQGNSA. CDR3 length: 15 amino acids. CDR3 sequence (DNA): TGTGCCAGCAGCTTGGGACCTCACTTGACCAACACCATATATTTT. The encoded protein is CASSLGPHLTNTIYF.

Ten or more counts support this clonotype. The chain joins TRBV5-6 to TRBJ1-4, with no clear D. Germline V gene lookup returns CDR1 SGHDT and CDR2 YYEEEE. CDR3 length: 13 amino acids. Trimming took 4 bases from V and 4 from J, leaving 8 bases between them. This CDR3 reads CASSRQYNEKLFF. The CDR3, as DNA: TGTGCCAGCAGCCGGCAGTATAATGAAAAACTGTTTTTT.

Many counts were recorded for this clonotype. The J gene is TRBJ2-1, the V gene TRBV5-4; 7 bases agree with TRBD2. Germline CDR1 SGHNT, CDR2 YYREEE (reference sequence). After removal of 5 bases from V and 4 bases from J, the junction contained 9 bases not matched to a gene. The CDR3 spans 15 residues. The CDR3 loop is CASSPAASGYNEQFF. DNA for the CDR3: TGTGCCAGCAGTCCCGCGGCTAGCGGATACAATGAGCAGTTCTTC. The variable domain in full, completed from reference TRBV5-4 and TRBJ2-1, reads ETGVTQSPTHLIKTRGQQVTLRCSSQSGHNTVSWYQQALGQGPQFIFQYYREEENGRGNFPPRFSGLQFPNYSSELNVNALELDDSALYLCASSPAASGYNEQFFGPGTRLTVL.

Many counts were recorded for this clonotype. The V call is TRBV24-1, the J call TRBJ1-5; D gene ambiguous. Germline CDR1 is KGHDR and CDR2 is SFDVKD. The V and J ends lost 3 bases and 2 bases respectively, with 13 bases between them. There are 16 residues in the CDR3. The CDR3 reads CATSDPGPLGNQPQHF. The CDR3 nucleotides are TGTGCCACCAGTGATCCTGGCCCCCTTGGCAATCAGCCCCAGCATTTT.

This clonotype appeared a few times. A much larger clone sits a single nucleotide away, making a read error possible. The genes are TRBV4-2 and TRBJ2-7, with D possibly being TRBD1 (6 bases). The CDR3 runs 17 residues. Germline loops: CDR1 LGHNA, CDR2 YNFKEQ. Trimming shortened V by 3 bases and J by 7 bases, and 25 bases separated the two germline ends. CDR3 in DNA: TGTGCCAGCAGCCAGAGAGAATTCCGGGACAACTACAATGAGCAGTACTTC. Protein: CASSQREFRDNYNEQYF.

This clonotype was recorded many times. A single base separates this from a much larger clone, so it may be a read error. CDR3 in DNA: TGTGCCACCAGTGAAGAGACCCAGTACTTC. The encoded protein is CATSEETQYF. The chain uses TRBV24-1 and TRBJ2-5; no clear D. CDR3 length equals 10 residues. Trimming took off 4 bases at V and 4 bases at J, with 0 bases between the two ends. Germline V lookup: CDR1 KGHDR, CDR2 SFDVKD.

Note on this clonotype: The junction shows a germline mismatch at one end, possibly a read error. V is TRBV12-3 or TRBV12-4 and J is TRBJ2-3; weak D call: TRBD2 (6 bases). This CDR3 contains 16 residues. The CDR3 loop is CASSRDSQRGADAQYF. CDR3 bases: TGTGCCAGCAGTCGGGACTCGCAAAGGGGCGCAGATGCGCAGTATTTT.

This clonotype has more than one count but fewer than ten. This chain uses TRBV7-8 with TRBJ1-2; 11 positions agree with TRBD1. Germline assignment: CDR1 SGHVS and CDR2 FQNEAQ. This CDR3 region has 16 residues. V dropped 5 bases and J dropped 2; count of bases not matched to a gene: 7. The CDR3 here is CASSLGTGGRNYGYTF. CDR3 DNA: TGTGCCAGCAGCCTAGGGACAGGGGGGAGGAACTATGGCTACACCTTC. The variable domain in full, completed from reference TRBV7-8 and TRBJ1-2, reads GAGVSQSPRYKVAKRGQDVALRCDPISGHVSLFWYQQALGQGPEFLTYFQNEAQLDKSGLPSDRFFAERPEGSVSTLKIQRTQQEDSAVYLCASSLGTGGRNYGYTFGSGTRLTVV.

The chain employs TRBV29-1 and TRBJ2-7; either TRBD1 or TRBD2 may supply D (5 bases each). This CDR3 is built from 14 residues. CDR1 is SQVTM and CDR2 is ANQGSEA in the germline V gene. V lost 4 bases, J lost 7 bases, and 20 bases lay in between. CDR3 region: CSVVPPGRLREQYF. CDR3 nucleotide sequence: TGCAGCGTTGTACCCCCGGGACGGCTGAGAGAGCAGTACTTC.

This chain links TRBV6-5 with TRBJ1-2, with TRBD1 identical over 7 bases. This CDR3 is built from 14 residues. The V segment lost 6 bases and the J segment 4 bases; nucleotides outside the gene matches: 8. The germline V gene encodes CDR1 MNHEY and CDR2 SVGAGI. The CDR3 DNA sequence: TGTGCCAGCAGCCAAGCGGGACAGATCTATGGCTACACCTTC. Its protein is CASSQAGQIYGYTF.

The sample holds many counts of this clonotype. J is TRBJ2-7 and V is TRBV12-3 or TRBV12-4; 7 nucleotides line up with TRBD1. V shed 5 bases and J 5 bases; nucleotides not matched to a gene: 12. The CDR3 is made up of 15 amino acids. The CDR3 here is CASSPRQGRIHEQYF. The CDR3 coding sequence is TGTGCCAGCAGTCCGAGACAGGGAAGAATCCACGAGCAGTACTTC.